The 24 T cell receptor beta chains in this list originate from one sample, sequenced in a study of OX40 agonist ivuxolimab in advanced cancers. The table came from immunoSEQ multiplex PCR; TCRdb's copy has only in-frame clones and leaves some out. The repertoire consists of tens of thousands of clones, with 90% to 95% occurring once and the leading ten covering under 0.35%. The sequenced sample was CD4+ or CD8+ T cells sorted from blood, obtained in a trial of the OX40 agonist ivuxolimab. The receptors were gathered from an adult with an advanced solid tumor such as melanoma, head and neck, liver or kidney cancer.

This clone appeared a few times. The genes are TRBV5-1 and TRBJ2-7; TRBD2 agrees at 8 bases. J gave up 2 bases and V 6 bases, and 13 bases lay outside the gene matches. CDR1 is SGHRS and CDR2 is YFSETQ in the germline V gene. The CDR3 contains 16 residues. CDR3 bases: TGCGCCAGCACCCCCATCCCGGGGACTAGTACCTACGAGCAGTACTTC. This encodes CASTPIPGTSTYEQYF.

This rearrangement joins TRBV6-4 to TRBJ1-6, with 8 positions matching TRBD1. J gave up 5 bases and V 6 bases, and 3 bases lay outside the gene matches. Germline V CDR1 and CDR2: MRHNA, SNTAGT. The CDR3 totals 14 residues. The CDR3 loop reads CASRGTGDNSPLHF. The CDR3 DNA sequence: TGTGCCAGCAGGGGGACAGGCGATAATTCACCCCTCCACTTT.

The CDR3 DNA reads as TGTGCCAGCAGGGCACAGGGGAGCACTGAAGCTTTCTTT. It codes for CASRAQGSTEAFF. The chain employs TRBV6-5 and TRBJ1-1; TRBD1 aligns across 7 bases. Per the germline V gene, CDR1 is MNHEY and CDR2 is SVGAGI. The CDR3 length is 13 residues. The V and J ends lost 6 bases and 4 bases, in that order; junction bases with no gene match: 5.

The rearrangement links TRBV7-9 to TRBJ2-7; D gene unclear. V was trimmed by 5 bases and J by 1 base, leaving 12 bases between them. The CDR3 runs to 14 residues. CDR1 SEHNR and CDR2 FQNEAQ come from the germline V gene (reference sequence). The CDR3 sequence: CASSIRPGSYEQYF. In DNA, the CDR3 is TGTGCCAGCAGCATCCGGCCAGGATCCTACGAGCAGTACTTC.

This clone was detected only once. The chain carries TRBV5-1 and TRBJ2-5; D is perhaps TRBD1 (6 bases). Germline lookup yields CDR1 SGHRS and CDR2 YFSETQ. V was trimmed by 3 bases and J by 2 bases, leaving 17 bases between them. CDR3 size: 16 residues. The DNA of the CDR3 is TGCGCCAGCAGCTCGTATCAGGGGATGGAGCAAGAGACCCAGTACTTC. This translates into CASSSYQGMEQETQYF.

The chain employs TRBV11-3 and TRBJ2-7; D unresolved. V was clipped by 5 bases and J by 1 base, with 15 bases between them. This CDR3 comprises 15 residues. CDR1 is SGHNT, CDR2 YENEEA, per germline. The CDR3 sequence is CASSPRTCKSYEQYF. In DNA form, the CDR3 reads TGTGCCAGCAGCCCACGGACGTGTAAGTCCTACGAGCAGTACTTC.

The V and J genes are TRBV28 and TRBJ1-5; tentatively, D is TRBD1 (6 bases). The V end lost 5 bases, the J end lost 6 bases, and 17 bases lay between the germline ends. Per the germline V gene, CDR1 is MDHEN and CDR2 is SYDVKM. The CDR3 loop spans 15 amino acids. The CDR3, as DNA: TGTGCCAGCAGTCCAACCACAGGGCCAGTTCAGCCCCAGCATTTT. As protein: CASSPTTGPVQPQHF. Looking up the rest from reference TRBV28 and TRBJ1-5 gives the full variable domain: DVKVTQSSRYLVKRTGEKVFLECVQDMDHENMFWYRQDPGLGLRLIYFSYDVKMKEKGDIPEGYSVSREKKERFSLILESASTNQTSMYLCASSPTTGPVQPQHFGDGTRLSIL.

The chain joins TRBV15 to TRBJ1-2; 8 nucleotides line up with TRBD1. J was trimmed by 7 bases and V by 3 bases; bases with no gene match: 10. The germline V gene has CDR1 LNHNV and CDR2 YYDKDF (reference sequence). This CDR3 has 15 residues. CDR3: CATSRPTGVGVGYTF. The DNA of the CDR3 is TGTGCCACCAGCAGGCCGACAGGGGTCGGGGTTGGCTACACCTTC.

The chain combines TRBV7-3 with TRBJ2-6, with D unresolved. This CDR3 has 15 amino acids. Germline values: CDR1 SGHTA, CDR2 FQGTGA. Trimming pared 3 bases from V and 0 bases from J, leaving 6 bases between. CDR3 nucleotide sequence: TGTGCCAGCAGCTTCGAAATCTCTGGGGCCAACGTCCTGACTTTC. Protein product: CASSFEISGANVLTF.

Regarding this clone: A junction boundary mismatches the germline segment, possibly from a read error. The chain joins TRBV7-8 to TRBJ1-5; D not resolved. Germline assignment: CDR1 SGHVS and CDR2 FQNEAQ. The CDR3 spans 16 residues. The CDR3 DNA reads as TGCGCCAGCAGCCATGTAGGGTCCTACACCAATCAGCCCCAGCATTTT. This translates into CASSHVGSYTNQPQHF. Filled out from reference TRBV7-8 and TRBJ1-5, the complete variable domain reads GAGVSQSPRYKVAKRGQDVALRCDPISGHVSLFWYQQALGQGPEFLTYFQNEAQLDKSGLPSDRFFAERPEGSVSTLKIQRTQQEDSAVYLCASSHVGSYTNQPQHFGDGTRLSIL.

The gene calls are TRBV18 and TRBJ1-2, with a tentative D call TRBD1 (6 bases). V was pared by 7 bases and J by 2 bases, with 23 bases between. This CDR3 spans 17 amino acids. Germline V lookup: CDR1 KGHSH, CDR2 LQKENI. The CDR3 sequence: CASLPLPQGGGNYGYTF. The DNA for the CDR3 is TGTGCCAGCTTACCGCTCCCGCAGGGTGGGGGCAACTATGGCTACACCTTC.

The chain joins TRBV6-4 to TRBJ2-1; D remains ambiguous. In germline, CDR1 is MRHNA, CDR2 SNTAGT. This CDR3 region has 13 residues. The ends were cut back, 4 bases at V and 3 bases at J, with 7 bases in the middle. CDR3: CASSVEDYNEQFF. CDR3 DNA: TGTGCCAGCAGTGTTGAGGACTACAATGAGCAGTTCTTC.

CDR3 loop: CASTQGQGNYEQYF. The CDR3 DNA sequence: TGTGCCAGCACCCAGGGACAGGGGAATTACGAGCAGTACTTC. The chain links TRBV7-6 to TRBJ2-7; the match to TRBD1 covers 10 bases. The CDR3 runs 14 residues. With V trimmed by 7 bases and J by 4 bases, 7 bases remained unmatched. Per germline, CDR1 SGHVS and CDR2 FNYEAQ.

This chain joins TRBV29-1 and TRBJ2-2; TRBD1 might be the D (5 bases). The CDR3 has 13 residues. Germline V gene data show CDR1 as SQVTM and CDR2 as ANQGSEA. Deletions cut 6 bases from V and 0 bases from J, with 8 bases between. The CDR3 DNA sequence: TGCAGCGTGATGGGGCCGAACACCGGGGAGCTGTTTTTT. Translated, it gives CSVMGPNTGELFF.

This clone came up a few times. The chain links TRBV10-3 to TRBJ1-2; no reliable D call. Trimming stripped 2 bases from V and 9 bases from J, with 13 bases between. CDR3 length equals 13 residues. Per germline, CDR1 ENHRY and CDR2 SYGVKD. CDR3 coding DNA: TGTGCCATCAGTGAGGGGAGCAGTATAAGCTACACCTTC. The encoded protein is CAISEGSSISYTF.

The chain employs TRBV29-1 and TRBJ1-1; the match to TRBD1 covers 7 bases. The CDR3 is 14 amino acids. The trim removed 7 bases at V and 5 bases at J, leaving 13 bases unmatched. Germline-derived CDR1 and CDR2 are SQVTM and ANQGSEA. CDR3 residues: CSGRGRGRGTEAFF. CDR3 bases: TGCAGCGGCCGGGGCAGGGGGAGGGGGACTGAAGCTTTCTTT.

This chain links TRBV15 with TRBJ2-4, with TRBD2 as a possible D gene (5 bases). The CDR3 loop spans 15 amino acids. Germline lookup yields CDR1 LNHNV and CDR2 YYDKDF (reference sequence). Trimming left V 1 base short and J 8 bases short, with 15 bases between. The CDR3 sequence is CATSRVEAGQDIQYF. The DNA for the CDR3 is TGTGCCACCAGCAGAGTTGAGGCGGGCCAGGACATTCAGTACTTC.

Comments on this clone: Germline and junction disagree at one end, which may indicate a read error. This rearrangement joins TRBV6-5 to TRBJ1-5, with a weak D call TRBD1 (5 bases). Germline assignment: CDR1 MNHEY and CDR2 SVGAGI. The CDR3 consists of 14 residues. Here the CDR3 reads CASTRAGSNQPQHF. The CDR3 region has the DNA TGTGCTAGCACCAGGGCAGGAAGCAATCAGCCCCAGCATTTT.

V is TRBV27 and J is TRBJ1-6; D uncertain. The CDR3 sequence is 16 residues long. In germline, CDR1 is MNHEY, CDR2 SMNVEV (reference sequence). Trimming took 5 bases from V and 0 from J, leaving 11 bases between them. The CDR3 sequence is CASSVTINSYNSPLHF. Written as DNA, the CDR3 is TGTGCCAGCAGTGTCACGATCAACTCCTATAATTCACCCCTCCACTTT.

This chain connects TRBV7-9 to TRBJ1-2; the D gene is possibly TRBD1 (5 bases). Germline CDR1 reads SEHNR; CDR2 reads FQNEAQ (reference sequence). The CDR3 length is 12 residues. V was shortened by 7 bases and J by 6 bases, with 12 bases between the two germline ends. The CDR3 DNA reads as TGTGCCAGCAAGGCCCAAGGGGATGGCTACACCTTC. Amino acids: CASKAQGDGYTF.

The genes are TRBV28 and TRBJ2-6, with 8 bases aligning to TRBD1. J gave up 1 base and V 10 bases, and 6 bases lay outside the gene matches. This CDR3 contains 15 residues. Germline V gene sequence: CDR1 MDHEN, CDR2 SYDVKM. The CDR3 coding sequence is TGTGCCACCCAGGGGGCGCAATCTGGGGCCAACGTCCTGACTTTC. Its protein product is CATQGAQSGANVLTF. Based on the CDR3 plus reference TRBV28 and TRBJ2-6, the full variable domain is DVKVTQSSRYLVKRTGEKVFLECVQDMDHENMFWYRQDPGLGLRLIYFSYDVKMKEKGDIPEGYSVSREKKERFSLILESASTNQTSMYLCATQGAQSGANVLTFGAGSRLTVL.

The chain is built from TRBV25-1 and TRBJ2-4; the D call may be TRBD1 or TRBD2 (6 bases each). CDR1 is MGHDK, CDR2 SYGVNS, per germline. V lost 6 bases and J 2 bases, leaving 17 bases between the germline ends. The CDR3 has 16 amino acids. This CDR3 is CASRPTGAHTKNIQYF. In nucleotides, the CDR3 is TGTGCCAGCAGGCCCACGGGGGCACATACCAAAAACATTCAGTACTTC.

CDR3 region: CASSLGPSGSSNEQFF. The DNA of the CDR3 is TGCGCCAGCAGCTTGGGGCCCAGCGGGAGTTCCAATGAGCAGTTCTTC. The chain joins TRBV5-1 to TRBJ2-1; TRBD2 matches 8 bases. This CDR3 contains 16 residues. Germline trimming cut 0 bases from V and 6 bases from J; bases unmatched to any gene: 8. Per the germline V gene, CDR1 is SGHRS and CDR2 is YFSETQ. Together with reference TRBV5-1 and TRBJ2-1, the CDR3 gives the full variable domain: KAGVTQTPRYLIKTRGQQVTLSCSPISGHRSVSWYQQTPGQGLQFLFEYFSETQRNKGNFPGRFSGRQFSNSRSEMNVSTLELGDSALYLCASSLGPSGSSNEQFFGPGTRLTVL.

This sequence joins TRBV14 and TRBJ1-1; D call uncertain. Germline assignment: CDR1 SGHDN and CDR2 FVKESK. Trimming stripped 2 bases from V and 5 bases from J, with 9 bases between. This CDR3 is built from 13 residues. CDR3 loop: CASSQTRNTEAFF. CDR3 sequence (DNA): TGTGCCAGCAGCCAAACACGGAATACTGAAGCTTTCTTT.